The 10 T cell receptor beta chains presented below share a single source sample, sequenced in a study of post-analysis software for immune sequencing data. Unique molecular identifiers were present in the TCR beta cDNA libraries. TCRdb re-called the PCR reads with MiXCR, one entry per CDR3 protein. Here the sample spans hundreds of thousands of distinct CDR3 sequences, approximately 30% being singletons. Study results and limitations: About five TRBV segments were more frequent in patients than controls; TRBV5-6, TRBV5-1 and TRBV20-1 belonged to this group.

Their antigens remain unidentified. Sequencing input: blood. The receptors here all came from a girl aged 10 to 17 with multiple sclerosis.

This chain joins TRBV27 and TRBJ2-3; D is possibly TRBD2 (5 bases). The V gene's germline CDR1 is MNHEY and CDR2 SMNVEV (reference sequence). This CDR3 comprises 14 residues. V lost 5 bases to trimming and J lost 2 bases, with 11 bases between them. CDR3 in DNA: TGTGCCAGCAGTACGGGATACCCCACAGATACGCAGTATTTT. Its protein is CASSTGYPTDTQYF.

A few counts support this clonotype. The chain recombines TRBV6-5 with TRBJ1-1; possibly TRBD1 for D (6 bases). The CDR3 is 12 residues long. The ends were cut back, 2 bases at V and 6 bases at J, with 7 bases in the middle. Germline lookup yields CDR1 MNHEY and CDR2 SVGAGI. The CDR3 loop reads CASSYAGAEAFF. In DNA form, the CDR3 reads TGTGCCAGCAGTTACGCAGGGGCTGAAGCTTTCTTT.

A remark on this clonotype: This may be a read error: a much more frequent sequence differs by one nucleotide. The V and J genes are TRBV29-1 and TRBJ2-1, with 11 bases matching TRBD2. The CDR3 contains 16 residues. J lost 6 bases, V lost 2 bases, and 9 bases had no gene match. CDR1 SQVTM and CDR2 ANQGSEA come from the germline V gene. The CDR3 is CSVESVGLAGGNEQFF. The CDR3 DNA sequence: TGCAGCGTTGAATCGGTAGGGCTAGCGGGAGGCAATGAGCAGTTCTTC.

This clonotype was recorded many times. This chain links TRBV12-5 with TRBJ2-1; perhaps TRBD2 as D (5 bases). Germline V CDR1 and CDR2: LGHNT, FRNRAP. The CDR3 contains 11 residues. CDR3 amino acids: CASGLLNEQFF. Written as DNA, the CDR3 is TGTGCCAGCGGACTCCTCAATGAGCAGTTCTTC.

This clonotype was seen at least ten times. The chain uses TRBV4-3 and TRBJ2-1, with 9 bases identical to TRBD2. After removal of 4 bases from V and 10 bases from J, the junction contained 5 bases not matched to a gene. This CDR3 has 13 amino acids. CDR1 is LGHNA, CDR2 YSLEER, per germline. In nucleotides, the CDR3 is TGCGCCAGCAGCCCCCCAGGACTAGCGGAGCAGTTCTTC. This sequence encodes CASSPPGLAEQFF.

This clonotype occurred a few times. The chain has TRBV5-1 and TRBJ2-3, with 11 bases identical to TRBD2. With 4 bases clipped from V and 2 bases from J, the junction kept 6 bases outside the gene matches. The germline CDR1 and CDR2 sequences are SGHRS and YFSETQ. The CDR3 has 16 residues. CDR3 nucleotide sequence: TGCGCCAGCAGCGCTACTAGCGGGGGCCTCACAGATACGCAGTATTTT. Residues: CASSATSGGLTDTQYF.

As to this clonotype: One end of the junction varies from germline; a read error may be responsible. The CDR3 coding sequence is TGTGCCGGCAGTTTTATACATTCACCCCTCCACTTT. It translates to CAGSFIHSPLHF. The rearrangement uses TRBV27 and TRBJ1-6; D gene unclear. Germline V gene data show CDR1 as MNHEY and CDR2 as SMNVEV (reference sequence). CDR3 size: 12 residues.

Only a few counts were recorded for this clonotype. This chain's CDR3 is CASSLILSASTDTQYF. The CDR3 DNA reads TGTGCCAGCAGTTTGATTCTCAGTGCTAGCACAGATACGCAGTATTTT. The V call is TRBV12-3 or TRBV12-4, the J call TRBJ2-3; D not resolved. Trimming cost V 3 bases and J 0 bases, with 13 bases left between them. The CDR3 is made up of 16 amino acids.

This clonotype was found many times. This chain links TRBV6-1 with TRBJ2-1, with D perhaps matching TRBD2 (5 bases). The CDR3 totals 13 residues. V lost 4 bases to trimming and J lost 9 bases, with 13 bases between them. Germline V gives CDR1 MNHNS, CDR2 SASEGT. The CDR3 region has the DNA TGTGCCAGCAGTGGGGTGCGGGCGGCTGAGCAGTTCTTC. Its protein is CASSGVRAAEQFF.

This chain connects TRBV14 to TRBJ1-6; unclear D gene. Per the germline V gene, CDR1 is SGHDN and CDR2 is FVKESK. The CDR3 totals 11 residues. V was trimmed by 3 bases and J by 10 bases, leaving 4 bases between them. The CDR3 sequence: CASSHGSPLHF. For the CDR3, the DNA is TGTGCCAGCAGCCACGGGTCACCCCTCCACTTT.